The clone carrying this T cell receptor (beta chain) was counted between two and nine times. Its antigen is still unknown. Synthetic TCR analog templates were spiked into all PCRs individually. Clones were read by immunoSEQ multiplex PCR, and TCRdb kept only the in-frame ones, dropping some. Of about 45,000 clones detected, roughly 90% appear once; the ten largest clones hold approximately 25%. These data originate in a study of PD-L1 blockade in urothelial cancer. Study context: The median number of T cells present in blood samples was 140,000 to 150,000.

Overall study findings and caveats: Better survival was predicted when blood TCR clonality before treatment fell below the median.

In germline, CDR1 is KGHSH, CDR2 LQKENI. This CDR3 has 15 amino acids. Trimming took 4 bases from V and 1 from J, leaving 11 bases between them. Noted time point: pretreatment peripheral blood. The V and J genes are TRBV18 and TRBJ2-4; tentative D call: TRBD1 (7 bases). The receptor was derived from a donor at least 40 years old with urothelial cancer. The sequencing here drew on PBMCs, taken around atezolizumab (anti-PD-L1) treatment. CDR3 nucleotide sequence: TGTGCCAGCTCACGCCCAGGGGGGGCCAAAAACATTCAGTACTTC. Translation gives CASSRPGGAKNIQYF.